This T cell receptor beta chain originates from a study of blood T cell repertoires in COVID-19. Study context: Collection of acute and convalescent COVID-19 samples took place in the United States, Italy and Spain.

In germline, CDR1 is SGHTA, CDR2 FQGNSA. This CDR3 is 17 amino acids long. V gave up 5 bases and J gave up 4 bases; unmatched junction bases: 7. As handled by the study authors: Amplification of reference gene primers provided the estimated nucleated cell counts. TCRdb keeps only in-frame clones here, not all; method: immunoSEQ multiplex PCR. V, J and clone size were drawn from that table, and D and trimming were deduced from the DNA. The top ten clones hold 5.5% to 8% of a sample with some 250,000 clones, roughly nine tenths of them seen once. V and J are TRBV7-2 and TRBJ2-2; 13 positions match TRBD2. The material sequenced was peripheral blood. This receptor was identified in a man aged 60 to 75 with acute or convalescent COVID-19. The CDR3 is CASSDGLAGARTGELFF. CDR3 coding DNA: TGTGCCAGCAGCGATGGACTAGCGGGAGCCCGCACCGGGGAGCTGTTTTTT.